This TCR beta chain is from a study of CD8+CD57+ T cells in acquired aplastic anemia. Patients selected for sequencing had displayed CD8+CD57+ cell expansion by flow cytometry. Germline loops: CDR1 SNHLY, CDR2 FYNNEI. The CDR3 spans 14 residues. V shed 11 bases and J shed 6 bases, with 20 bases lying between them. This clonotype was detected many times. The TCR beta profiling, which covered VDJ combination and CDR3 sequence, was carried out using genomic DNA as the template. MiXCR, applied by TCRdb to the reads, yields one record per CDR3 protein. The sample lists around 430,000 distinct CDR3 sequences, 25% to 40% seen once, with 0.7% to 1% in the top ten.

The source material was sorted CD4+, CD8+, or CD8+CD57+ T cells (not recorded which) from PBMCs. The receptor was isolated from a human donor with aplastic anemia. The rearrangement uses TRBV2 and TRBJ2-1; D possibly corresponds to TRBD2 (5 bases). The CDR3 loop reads CASWAGLSGNEQFF. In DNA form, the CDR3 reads TGTGCCTCGTGGGCGGGCCTATCTGGCAATGAGCAGTTCTTC. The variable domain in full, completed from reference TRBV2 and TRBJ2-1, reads EPEVTQTPSHQVTQMGQEVILRCVPISNHLYFYWYRQILGQKVEFLVSFYNNEISEKSEIFDDQFSVERPDGSNFTLKIRSTKLEDSAMYFCASWAGLSGNEQFFGPGTRLTVL.